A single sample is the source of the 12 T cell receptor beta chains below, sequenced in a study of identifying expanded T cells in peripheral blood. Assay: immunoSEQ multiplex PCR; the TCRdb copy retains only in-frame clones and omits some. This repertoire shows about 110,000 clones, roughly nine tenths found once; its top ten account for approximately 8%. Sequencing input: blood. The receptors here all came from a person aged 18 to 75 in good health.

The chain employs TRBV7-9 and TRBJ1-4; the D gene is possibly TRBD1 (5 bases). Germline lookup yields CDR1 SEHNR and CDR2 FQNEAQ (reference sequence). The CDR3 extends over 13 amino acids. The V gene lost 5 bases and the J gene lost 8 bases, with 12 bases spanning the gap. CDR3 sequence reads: CASSLRGAEKLFF. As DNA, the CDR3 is TGTGCCAGCAGCCTCCGCGGGGCAGAAAAACTGTTTTTT.

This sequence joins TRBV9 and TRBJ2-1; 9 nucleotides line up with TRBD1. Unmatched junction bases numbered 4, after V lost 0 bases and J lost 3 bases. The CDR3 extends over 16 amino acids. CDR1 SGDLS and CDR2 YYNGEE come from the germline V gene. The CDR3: CASSVGDREVYNEQFF. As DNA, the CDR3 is TGTGCCAGCAGCGTAGGGGACAGGGAAGTCTACAATGAGCAGTTCTTC.

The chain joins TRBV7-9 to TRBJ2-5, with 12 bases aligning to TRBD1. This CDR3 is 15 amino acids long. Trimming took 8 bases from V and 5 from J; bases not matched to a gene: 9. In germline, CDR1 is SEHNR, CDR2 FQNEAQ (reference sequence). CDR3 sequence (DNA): TGTGCCAGCGTTCCGGGACAGGGGGCTCGGGAGACCCAGTACTTC. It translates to CASVPGQGARETQYF.

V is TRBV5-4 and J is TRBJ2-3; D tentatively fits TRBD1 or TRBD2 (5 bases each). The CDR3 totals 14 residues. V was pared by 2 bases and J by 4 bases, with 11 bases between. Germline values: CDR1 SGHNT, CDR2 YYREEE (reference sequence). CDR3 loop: CASSFDEGSDTQYF. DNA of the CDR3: TGTGCCAGCAGCTTCGATGAGGGGTCAGATACGCAGTATTTT.

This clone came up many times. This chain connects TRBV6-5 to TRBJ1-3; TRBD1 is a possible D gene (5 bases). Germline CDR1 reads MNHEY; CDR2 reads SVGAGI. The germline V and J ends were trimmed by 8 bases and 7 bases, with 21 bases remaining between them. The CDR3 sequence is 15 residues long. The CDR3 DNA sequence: TGTGCCAGCTCGGAGGGGTCGCATAAGAGGAACACCATATATTTT. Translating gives CASSEGSHKRNTIYF.

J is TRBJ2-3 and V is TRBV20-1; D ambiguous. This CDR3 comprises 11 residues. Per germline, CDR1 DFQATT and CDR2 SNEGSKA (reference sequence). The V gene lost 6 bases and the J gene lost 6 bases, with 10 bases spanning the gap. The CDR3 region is CSATTGDTQYF. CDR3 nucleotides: TGCAGTGCGACGACCGGGGATACGCAGTATTTT.

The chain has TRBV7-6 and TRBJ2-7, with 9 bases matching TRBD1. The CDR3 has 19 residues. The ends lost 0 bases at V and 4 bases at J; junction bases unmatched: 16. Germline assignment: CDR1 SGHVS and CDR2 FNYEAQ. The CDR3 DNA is TGTGCCAGCAGCTTAGCGGCCGGGACAGGGTATCATCTAATGTACGAGCAGTACTTC. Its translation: CASSLAAGTGYHLMYEQYF.

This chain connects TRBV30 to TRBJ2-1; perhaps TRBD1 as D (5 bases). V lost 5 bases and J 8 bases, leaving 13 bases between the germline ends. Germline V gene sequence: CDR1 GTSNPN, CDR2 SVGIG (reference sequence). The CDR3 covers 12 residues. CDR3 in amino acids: CAWGHLEYEQFF. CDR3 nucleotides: TGTGCCTGGGGACATCTAGAGTATGAGCAGTTCTTC. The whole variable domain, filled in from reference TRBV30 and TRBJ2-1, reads SQTIHQWPATLVQPVGSPLSLECTVEGTSNPNLYWYRQAAGRGLQLLFYSVGIGQISSEVPQNLSASRPQDRQFILSSKKLLLSDSGFYLCAWGHLEYEQFFGPGTRLTVL.

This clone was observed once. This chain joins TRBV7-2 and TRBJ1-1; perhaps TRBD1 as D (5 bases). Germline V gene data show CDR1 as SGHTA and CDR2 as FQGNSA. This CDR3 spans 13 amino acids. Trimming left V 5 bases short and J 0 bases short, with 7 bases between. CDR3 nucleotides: TGTGCCAGCAGCCTGACAGTGAACACTGAAGCTTTCTTT. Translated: CASSLTVNTEAFF. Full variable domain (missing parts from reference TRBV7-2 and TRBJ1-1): GAGVSQSPSNKVTEKGKDVELRCDPISGHTALYWYRQSLGQGLEFLIYFQGNSAPDKSGLPSDRFSAERTGGSVSTLTIQRTQQEDSAVYLCASSLTVNTEAFFGQGTRLTVV.

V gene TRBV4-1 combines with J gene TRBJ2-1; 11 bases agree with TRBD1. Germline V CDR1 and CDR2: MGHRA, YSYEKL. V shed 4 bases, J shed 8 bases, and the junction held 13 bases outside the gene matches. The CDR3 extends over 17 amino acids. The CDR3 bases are TGCGCCAGCAGCCGCGGACCGGGACAGGGGGGGGTTTATGAGCAGTTCTTC. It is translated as CASSRGPGQGGVYEQFF.

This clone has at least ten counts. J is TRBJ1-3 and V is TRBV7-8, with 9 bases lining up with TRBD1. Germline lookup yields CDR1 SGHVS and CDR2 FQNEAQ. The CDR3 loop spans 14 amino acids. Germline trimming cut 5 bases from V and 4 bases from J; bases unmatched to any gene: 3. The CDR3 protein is CASSRDRAGNTIYF. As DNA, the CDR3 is TGTGCCAGCAGCCGGGACAGGGCCGGAAACACCATATATTTT.

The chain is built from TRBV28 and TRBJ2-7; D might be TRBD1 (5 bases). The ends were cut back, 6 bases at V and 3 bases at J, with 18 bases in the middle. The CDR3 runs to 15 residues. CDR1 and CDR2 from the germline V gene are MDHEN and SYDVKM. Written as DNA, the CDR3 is TGTGCCAGCAGGCCCCGACAGCGACCCTTCTACGAGCAGTACTTC. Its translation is CASRPRQRPFYEQYF.